These 30 T cell receptor beta chains originate from one sample sequenced in a study of shared clonotypes between healthy human individuals. The method was immunoSEQ multiplex PCR; TCRdb's version includes in-frame clones alone and lacks a portion of them. The sample carries some 1.4 million clones, around 95% recorded once. Specimen: naive CD4+ T cells sorted from blood. Subset in this sample: CD45RA+ positively selected. The source of these receptors is a man aged 25-45 years in good health.

The J gene is TRBJ2-6, the V gene TRBV7-2; 10 bases are shared with TRBD2. V shed 1 base and J 1 base; nucleotides not matched to a gene: 7. Germline loops: CDR1 SGHTA, CDR2 FQGNSA. This CDR3 contains 19 residues. The CDR3 sequence: CASSLGPSGSISGANVLTF. CDR3 in DNA: TGTGCCAGCAGCTTAGGGCCTAGCGGGAGTATATCTGGGGCCAACGTCCTGACTTTC.

The rearrangement uses TRBV19 and TRBJ1-3, with 10 bases fitting TRBD1. CDR1 and CDR2 (germline): LNHDA, SQIVND (reference sequence). Trimming at V came to 5 bases and at J to 4 bases, leaving 8 bases not matched to a gene. The CDR3 has 16 residues. For the CDR3, the DNA is TGTGCCAGTAGTCCAAAGACAGGGGGCTACGGAAACACCATATATTTT. It yields the protein CASSPKTGGYGNTIYF.

The rearrangement links TRBV19 to TRBJ2-1; D unresolved. The germline V and J ends were trimmed by 10 bases and 10 bases, with 20 bases remaining between them. This CDR3 has 13 residues. CDR1 is LNHDA and CDR2 is SQIVND in the germline V gene (reference sequence). CDR3 region: CATARYAGEEQFF. CDR3 DNA sequence: TGTGCCACAGCCAGGTATGCAGGCGAAGAGCAGTTCTTC.

This chain uses TRBV19 with TRBJ1-5; possible D gene TRBD1, 6 bases. CDR1 is LNHDA and CDR2 is SQIVND in the germline V gene (reference sequence). The CDR3 covers 16 residues. Trimming shortened V by 8 bases and J by 1 base, and 18 bases separated the two germline ends. CDR3 protein: CASGTGRFGSNQPQHF. DNA for the CDR3: TGTGCCAGTGGAACAGGGAGATTTGGAAGCAATCAGCCCCAGCATTTT.

This clone was picked up one time. The chain recombines TRBV6-6 with TRBJ1-1; D may be TRBD1 (5 bases). Deletions cut 5 bases from V and 1 base from J, with 11 bases between. The germline V gene has CDR1 MNHNY and CDR2 SVGAGI (reference sequence). CDR3 length: 14 residues. Here the CDR3 DNA reads TGTGCCAGCAGTGAGGACAACCCGAACACTGAAGCTTTCTTT. Translating it yields CASSEDNPNTEAFF.

V and J are TRBV27 and TRBJ1-4, with D unclear. The germline gives CDR1 MNHEY, CDR2 SMNVEV (reference sequence). V lost 4 bases and J 8 bases, leaving 11 bases between the germline ends. The CDR3 is 13 amino acids. CDR3 sequence (DNA): TGTGCCAGCAGTTATACCGGACGGGAAAAACTGTTTTTT. Encoded protein: CASSYTGREKLFF.

The chain joins TRBV5-4 to TRBJ1-2; 9 nucleotides align to TRBD1. Germline CDR1 is SGHNT and CDR2 is YYREEE (reference sequence). Unmatched junction bases numbered 20, after V lost 4 bases and J lost 4 bases. The CDR3 totals 19 residues. The CDR3 DNA reads TGTGCCAGCAGCCCAAACCTCCACAGGGGGCAGCGCTCTAGCTATGGCTACACCTTC. It encodes CASSPNLHRGQRSSYGYTF. Full variable domain (rest looked up from reference TRBV5-4 and TRBJ1-2): ETGVTQSPTHLIKTRGQQVTLRCSSQSGHNTVSWYQQALGQGPQFIFQYYREEENGRGNFPPRFSGLQFPNYSSELNVNALELDDSALYLCASSPNLHRGQRSSYGYTFGSGTRLTVV.

The V and J genes are TRBV7-2 and TRBJ1-1; a weak D match, TRBD1 (6 bases). The germline V gene has CDR1 SGHTA and CDR2 FQGNSA. CDR3 length: 14 amino acids. Trimming took 5 bases from V and 5 from J, leaving 15 bases between them. The CDR3 nucleotides are TGTGCCAGCAGCCCAAGCGGGGGCTGGACTGAAGCTTTCTTT. Translated, it gives CASSPSGGWTEAFF.

The chain couples TRBV18 to TRBJ2-1; D call uncertain. Trimming took 3 bases from V and 0 from J, leaving 9 bases between them. The CDR3 runs 15 residues. Germline V gene lookup returns CDR1 KGHSH and CDR2 LQKENI. The CDR3 DNA follows: TGTGCCAGCTCACCGGCTACAGCCTCCTACAATGAGCAGTTCTTC. Amino acid sequence: CASSPATASYNEQFF. Complete variable domain (other parts from reference TRBV18 and TRBJ2-1): NAGVMQNPRHLVRRRGQEARLRCSPMKGHSHVYWYRQLPEEGLKFMVYLQKENIIDESGMPKERFSAEFPKEGPSILRIQQVVRGDSAAYFCASSPATASYNEQFFGPGTRLTVL.

The V and J genes are TRBV4-1 and TRBJ2-7, with TRBD2 matching 9 bases. V dropped 4 bases and J dropped 2; count of bases not matched to a gene: 3. The CDR3 contains 14 residues. Germline CDR1 reads MGHRA; CDR2 reads YSYEKL. The CDR3 DNA follows: TGCGCCAGCAGCCTGACTAGCGGAACCTACGAGCAGTACTTC. It translates to CASSLTSGTYEQYF.

The rearrangement links TRBV7-2 to TRBJ1-5, with 7 bases that match TRBD1. Trimming cost V 5 bases and J 7 bases; bases outside gene matches: 5. Germline V gene sequence: CDR1 SGHTA, CDR2 FQGNSA. The CDR3 loop spans 13 amino acids. The CDR3 loop reads CASSVDRDQPQHF. CDR3 bases: TGTGCCAGCAGCGTAGACAGGGACCAGCCCCAGCATTTT. Complete variable domain (other parts from reference TRBV7-2 and TRBJ1-5): GAGVSQSPSNKVTEKGKDVELRCDPISGHTALYWYRQSLGQGLEFLIYFQGNSAPDKSGLPSDRFSAERTGGSVSTLTIQRTQQEDSAVYLCASSVDRDQPQHFGDGTRLSIL.

This clone showed up just once. CDR3 coding DNA: TGTGCCAGCAGTTCGGACAGTGTAAATCAGCCCCAGCATTTT. Its protein product is CASSSDSVNQPQHF. The gene calls are TRBV2 and TRBJ1-5, with TRBD1 as a possible D gene (6 bases). CDR1 and CDR2 from the germline V gene are SNHLY and FYNNEI. The CDR3 consists of 14 residues. Trimming left V 5 bases short and J 4 bases short, with 12 bases between.

The CDR3 region is CASSFRSILTDTQYF. In nucleotides, the CDR3 is TGTGCCAGCAGCTTTCGGTCCATCCTCACAGATACGCAGTATTTT. The V and J genes are TRBV5-6 and TRBJ2-3; D unclear. This CDR3 spans 15 amino acids. The ends were cut back, 2 bases at V and 2 bases at J, with 12 bases in the middle. The germline gives CDR1 SGHDT, CDR2 YYEEEE.

This sequence joins TRBV5-4 and TRBJ1-2; D gene unclear. Germline V gene sequence: CDR1 SGHNT, CDR2 YYREEE (reference sequence). The length of the CDR3 is 14 residues. V lost 4 bases and J lost 3, with 13 bases in between. CDR3 sequence (DNA): TGTGCCAGCAGCACCCCCCCAGGAGACTATGGCTACACCTTC. Translating it yields CASSTPPGDYGYTF.

This chain uses TRBV13 with TRBJ2-1; 13 positions agree with TRBD2. Germline V lookup: CDR1 PRHDT, CDR2 FYEKMQ (reference sequence). The CDR3 contains 18 residues. Losses at the gene ends were 1 base for V and 9 bases for J; bases not matched to a gene: 12. The CDR3 loop is CASSLVVTSGRAFPEQFF. The DNA of the CDR3 is TGTGCCAGCAGCTTAGTTGTCACTAGCGGGAGGGCCTTTCCTGAGCAGTTCTTC.

The chain combines TRBV5-6 with TRBJ1-2; the match to TRBD1 covers 7 bases. Germline lookup yields CDR1 SGHDT and CDR2 YYEEEE. The CDR3 is made up of 16 amino acids. Trimming cost V 0 bases and J 2 bases; bases outside gene matches: 7. The CDR3 sequence: CASSLVGRDRNYGYTF. In DNA, the CDR3 is TGTGCCAGCAGCTTGGTGGGTCGGGACAGAAACTATGGCTACACCTTC.

The chain uses TRBV10-2 and TRBJ2-3, with 10 bases identical to TRBD2. Germline CDR1 reads WSHSY; CDR2 reads SAAADI. The CDR3 extends over 15 amino acids. The V segment lost 7 bases and the J segment 4 bases; nucleotides outside the gene matches: 8. CDR3 DNA sequence: TGCGCCAGCACAGAGCGGGAGGGCCCAGCAGATACGCAGTATTTT. Encoded protein: CASTEREGPADTQYF.

The chain employs TRBV6-1 and TRBJ1-2; no clear D gene. CDR3 size: 14 residues. The germline V gene has CDR1 MNHNS and CDR2 SASEGT. V lost 4 bases and J 4 bases, leaving 13 bases between the germline ends. CDR3 sequence: CASSVSYRLYGYTF. In DNA form, the CDR3 reads TGTGCCAGCAGTGTATCATACCGACTCTATGGCTACACCTTC.

V usage is TRBV18 and J usage is TRBJ2-1; D remains unclear. This CDR3 is 11 amino acids long. With 5 bases removed from V and 5 bases from J, the gap between germline ends came to 4 bases. Looked up from germline, CDR1 is KGHSH and CDR2 is LQKENI. CDR3 amino acids: CASSKNNEQFF. In nucleotides, the CDR3 is TGTGCCAGCTCAAAAAACAATGAGCAGTTCTTC.

The chain carries TRBV4-3 and TRBJ1-2; no reliable D call. This CDR3 is built from 15 residues. V was trimmed by 0 bases and J by 3 bases, leaving 11 bases between them. Germline loops: CDR1 LGHNA, CDR2 YSLEER. CDR3 nucleotide sequence: TGCGCCAGCAGCCAAGAAGTGACAAGGCACTATGGCTACACCTTC. Its protein product is CASSQEVTRHYGYTF.

Written as DNA, the CDR3 is TGTGCCAGCAGTGACATCCGGGACAGGGTGGTTGGGACCCAGTACTTC. Its protein is CASSDIRDRVVGTQYF. The genes are TRBV6-1 and TRBJ2-5; 9 positions match TRBD1. CDR3 length equals 16 residues. After removal of 3 bases from V and 7 bases from J, the junction contained 12 bases not matched to a gene. Germline lookup yields CDR1 MNHNS and CDR2 SASEGT.

The chain combines TRBV11-3 with TRBJ2-3; the D gene is possibly TRBD1 (5 bases). V lost 6 bases and J lost 4, with 14 bases in between. The CDR3 runs to 14 residues. CDR1 SGHNT and CDR2 YENEEA come from the germline V gene. CDR3 protein: CASSKGDLPDTQYF. The CDR3 DNA sequence: TGTGCCAGCAGTAAAGGGGATCTCCCAGATACGCAGTATTTT. Combining the CDR3 with reference TRBV11-3 and TRBJ2-3 gives the whole variable domain EAGVVQSPRYKIIEKKQPVAFWCNPISGHNTLYWYLQNLGQGPELLIRYENEEAVDDSQLPKDRFSAERLKGVDSTLKIQPAELGDSAVYLCASSKGDLPDTQYFGPGTRLTVL.

This chain connects TRBV7-6 to TRBJ2-7; TRBD1 matches at 9 bases. The CDR3 is made up of 15 amino acids. Trimming took 1 base from V and 6 from J; bases not matched to a gene: 7. Germline V CDR1 and CDR2: SGHVS, FNYEAQ. The chain's CDR3 is CASSLDGQGTPEQYF. The CDR3 DNA is TGTGCCAGCAGCTTAGACGGACAGGGGACTCCCGAGCAGTACTTC.

The DNA for the CDR3 is TGTGCCAGCAGACCCGGACAGGGCAGCGGCTACACCTTC. Protein sequence: CASRPGQGSGYTF. This sequence joins TRBV27 and TRBJ1-2, with 8 bases aligning to TRBD1. Per germline, CDR1 MNHEY and CDR2 SMNVEV (reference sequence). Trimming cost V 6 bases and J 8 bases; bases outside gene matches: 8. The CDR3 runs 13 residues.

The genes are TRBV29-1 and TRBJ2-1, with D perhaps matching TRBD2 (6 bases). The CDR3 runs to 15 residues. Germline V gives CDR1 SQVTM, CDR2 ANQGSEA. V dropped 7 bases and J dropped 0 bases, with 16 bases sitting between them. The CDR3 DNA sequence: TGCAGCGGCGAAGAGGGTAGCGGCTCCTACAATGAGCAGTTCTTC. It encodes CSGEEGSGSYNEQFF.

The table lists this clone with a count of one. V usage is TRBV6-5 and J usage is TRBJ2-7; weak D call: TRBD2 (6 bases). Germline lookup yields CDR1 MNHEY and CDR2 SVGAGI. The CDR3 is 13 amino acids. Trimming pared 5 bases from V and 3 bases from J, leaving 11 bases between. CDR3 amino acids: CASSRGGNYEQYF. As DNA, the CDR3 is TGTGCCAGCAGTCGAGGAGGGAACTACGAGCAGTACTTC.

This clone appeared a single time. Other DNA sequences in the sample encode the same CDR3. The rearrangement uses TRBV28 and TRBJ1-5, with D possibly being TRBD1 (5 bases). The CDR3 spans 13 residues. Trimming stripped 1 base from V and 5 bases from J, with 6 bases between. Germline loops: CDR1 MDHEN, CDR2 SYDVKM. The CDR3 DNA is TGTGCCAGCAGTTTATTGGGGGATCAGCCCCAGCATTTT. This codes for CASSLLGDQPQHF.

The chain combines TRBV12-5 with TRBJ2-1; a weak D match, TRBD1 (6 bases). The CDR3 runs to 15 residues. The germline V gene has CDR1 LGHNT and CDR2 FRNRAP. V shed 1 base and J shed 10 bases, with 17 bases lying between them. CDR3 in amino acids: CASGLGTAGGWEQFF. The CDR3, as DNA: TGTGCTAGTGGTTTGGGGACAGCTGGCGGCTGGGAGCAGTTCTTC. Looking up the rest from reference TRBV12-5 and TRBJ2-1 gives the full variable domain: DARVTQTPRHKVTEMGQEVTMRCQPILGHNTVFWYRQTMMQGLELLAYFRNRAPLDDSGMPKDRFSAEMPDATLATLKIQPSEPRDSAVYFCASGLGTAGGWEQFFGPGTRLTVL.

V gene TRBV9 combines with J gene TRBJ2-3; 11 nucleotides agree with TRBD2. V trimming: 2 bases; J trimming: 5 bases; junction bases outside the gene matches: 7. Germline V CDR1 and CDR2: SGDLS, YYNGEE. The CDR3 is made up of 16 amino acids. CDR3 residues: CASSVNSGRAEDTQYF. In DNA form, the CDR3 reads TGTGCCAGCAGCGTTAATAGCGGGAGGGCCGAAGATACGCAGTATTTT.

This clone was recorded once. V and J are TRBV2 and TRBJ1-5; no definite D call. Germline V gene lookup returns CDR1 SNHLY and CDR2 FYNNEI. This CDR3 has 14 amino acids. V dropped 3 bases and J dropped 3 bases, with 9 bases sitting between them. CDR3 protein: CASSEDGDNQPQHF. The CDR3 DNA sequence: TGTGCCAGCAGTGAGGACGGAGACAATCAGCCCCAGCATTTT. Combining the CDR3 with reference TRBV2 and TRBJ1-5 gives the whole variable domain EPEVTQTPSHQVTQMGQEVILRCVPISNHLYFYWYRQILGQKVEFLVSFYNNEISEKSEIFDDQFSVERPDGSNFTLKIRSTKLEDSAMYFCASSEDGDNQPQHFGDGTRLSIL.